This TCR beta chain originates from a study of T cell changes during pregnancy in multiple sclerosis. The V and J ends lost 1 base and 2 bases, in that order; junction bases with no gene match: 3. In germline, CDR1 is SGHDT, CDR2 YYEEEE. The CDR3 runs to 15 residues. Repertoires were generated with immunoSEQ multiplex PCR, while TCRdb's copy carries only in-frame clones and drops some. The sample carries tens of thousands of clones, about 92% recorded once. This receptor was identified in a female donor in good health, enrolled as a control in a pregnancy study. The V and J genes are TRBV5-6 and TRBJ2-3; TRBD1 agrees at 8 bases. The sample consisted of peripheral blood, taken in the third trimester of pregnancy. CDR3 DNA sequence: TGTGCCAGCAGCTTGTGGACAGGGCTCACAGATACGCAGTATTTT. This encodes CASSLWTGLTDTQYF.